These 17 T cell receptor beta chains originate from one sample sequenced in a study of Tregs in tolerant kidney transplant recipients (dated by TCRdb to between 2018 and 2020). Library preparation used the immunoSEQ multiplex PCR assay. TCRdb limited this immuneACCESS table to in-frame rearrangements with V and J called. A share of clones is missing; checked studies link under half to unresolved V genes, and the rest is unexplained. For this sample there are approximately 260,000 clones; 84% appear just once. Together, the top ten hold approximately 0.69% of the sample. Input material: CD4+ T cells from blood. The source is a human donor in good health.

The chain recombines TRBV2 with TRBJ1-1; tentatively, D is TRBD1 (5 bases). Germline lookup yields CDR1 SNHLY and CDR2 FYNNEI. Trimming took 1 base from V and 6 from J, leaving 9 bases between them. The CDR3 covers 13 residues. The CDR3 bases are TGTGCCAGCAGTGAAGAAGGGGAAGCTGAAGCTTTCTTT. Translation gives CASSEEGEAEAFF. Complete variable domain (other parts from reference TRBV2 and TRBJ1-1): EPEVTQTPSHQVTQMGQEVILRCVPISNHLYFYWYRQILGQKVEFLVSFYNNEISEKSEIFDDQFSVERPDGSNFTLKIRSTKLEDSAMYFCASSEEGEAEAFFGQGTRLTVV.

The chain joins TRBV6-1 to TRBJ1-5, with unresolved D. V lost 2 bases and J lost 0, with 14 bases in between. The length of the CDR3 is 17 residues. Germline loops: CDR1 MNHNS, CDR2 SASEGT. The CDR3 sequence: CASSELPVLASNQPQHF. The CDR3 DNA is TGTGCCAGCAGTGAATTGCCAGTCCTAGCTAGCAATCAGCCCCAGCATTTT.

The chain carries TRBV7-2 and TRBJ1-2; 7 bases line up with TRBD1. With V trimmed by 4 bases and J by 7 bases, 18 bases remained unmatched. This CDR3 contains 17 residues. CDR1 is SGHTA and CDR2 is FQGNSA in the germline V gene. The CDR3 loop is CASSSGQLLDISSGYTF. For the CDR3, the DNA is TGTGCCAGCAGCTCGGGACAGCTCCTCGATATATCTAGTGGCTACACCTTC.

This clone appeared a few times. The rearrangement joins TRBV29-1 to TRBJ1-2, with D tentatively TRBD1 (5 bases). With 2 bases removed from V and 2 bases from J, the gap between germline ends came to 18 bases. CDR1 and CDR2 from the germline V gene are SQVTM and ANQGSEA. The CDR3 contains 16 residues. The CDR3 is CSVERGTVGVNYGYTF. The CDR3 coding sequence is TGCAGCGTTGAAAGGGGAACAGTAGGCGTCAACTATGGCTACACCTTC.

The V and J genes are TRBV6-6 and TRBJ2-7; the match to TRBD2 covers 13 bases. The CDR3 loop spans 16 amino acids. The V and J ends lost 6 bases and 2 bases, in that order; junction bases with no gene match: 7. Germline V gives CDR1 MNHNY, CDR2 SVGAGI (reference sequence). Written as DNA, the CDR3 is TGTGCCAGCAGCCCGGGACTAGCGGGGAACCCCTACGAGCAGTACTTC. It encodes CASSPGLAGNPYEQYF.

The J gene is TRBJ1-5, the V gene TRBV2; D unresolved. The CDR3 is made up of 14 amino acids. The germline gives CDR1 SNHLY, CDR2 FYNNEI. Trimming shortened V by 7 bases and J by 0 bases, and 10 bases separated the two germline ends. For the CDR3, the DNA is TGTGCCAGCAAGGGAGGAAATAGCAATCAGCCCCAGCATTTT. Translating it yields CASKGGNSNQPQHF.

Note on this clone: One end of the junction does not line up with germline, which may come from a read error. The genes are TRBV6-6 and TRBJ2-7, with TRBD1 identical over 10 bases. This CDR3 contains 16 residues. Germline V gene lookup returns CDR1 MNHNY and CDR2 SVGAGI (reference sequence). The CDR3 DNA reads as TGTGCCATCAGTTACTTGGACAGGGGGGTCGCCTACGAGCAGTACTTC. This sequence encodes CAISYLDRGVAYEQYF.

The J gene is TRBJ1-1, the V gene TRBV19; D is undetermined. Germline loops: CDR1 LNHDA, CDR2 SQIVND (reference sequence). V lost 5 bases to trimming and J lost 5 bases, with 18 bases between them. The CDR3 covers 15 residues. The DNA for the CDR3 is TGTGCCAGTAGTCTCAGGAACAAAGGTGGGACTGAAGCTTTCTTT. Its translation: CASSLRNKGGTEAFF.

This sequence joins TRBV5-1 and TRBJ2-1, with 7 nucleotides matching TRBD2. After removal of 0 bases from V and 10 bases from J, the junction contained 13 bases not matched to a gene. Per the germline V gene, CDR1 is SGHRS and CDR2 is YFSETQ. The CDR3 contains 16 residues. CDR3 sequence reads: CASSLEGRAGFGEQFF. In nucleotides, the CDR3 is TGCGCCAGCAGCTTGGAGGGCCGAGCGGGATTCGGGGAGCAGTTCTTC.

The CDR3 protein is CASSSTETQYF. The CDR3 DNA reads TGTGCCAGCAGCTCAACAGAGACCCAGTACTTC. V usage is TRBV5-4 and J usage is TRBJ2-5; D remains ambiguous. The V gene lost 3 bases and the J gene lost 4 bases, with 4 bases spanning the gap. The CDR3 totals 11 residues. CDR1 is SGHNT and CDR2 is YYREEE in the germline V gene (reference sequence). The entire variable domain, with the rest obtained from reference TRBV5-4 and TRBJ2-5, is as follows: ETGVTQSPTHLIKTRGQQVTLRCSSQSGHNTVSWYQQALGQGPQFIFQYYREEENGRGNFPPRFSGLQFPNYSSELNVNALELDDSALYLCASSSTETQYFGPGTRLLVL.

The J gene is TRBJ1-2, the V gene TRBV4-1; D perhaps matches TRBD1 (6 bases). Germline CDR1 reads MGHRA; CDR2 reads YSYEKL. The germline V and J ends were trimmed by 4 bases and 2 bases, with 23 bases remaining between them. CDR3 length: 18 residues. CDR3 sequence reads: CASSLLLPTGATNYGYTF. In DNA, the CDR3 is TGCGCCAGCAGCCTCTTACTTCCTACGGGGGCGACAAACTATGGCTACACCTTC.

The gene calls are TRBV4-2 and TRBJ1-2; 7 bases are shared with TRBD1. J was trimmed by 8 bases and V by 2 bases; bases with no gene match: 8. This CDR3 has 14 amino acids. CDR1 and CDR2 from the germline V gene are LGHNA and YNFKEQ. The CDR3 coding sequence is TGTGCCAGCAGCCAACGCGGGACAGCGGGGGGCTACACCTTC. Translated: CASSQRGTAGGYTF.

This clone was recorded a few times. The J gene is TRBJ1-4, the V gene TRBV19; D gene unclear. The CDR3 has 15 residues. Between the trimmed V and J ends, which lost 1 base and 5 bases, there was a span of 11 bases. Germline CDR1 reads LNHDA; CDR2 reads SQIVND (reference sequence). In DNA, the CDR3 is TGTGCCAGTAGTATAGGCCAGCTTCCGAATGAAAAACTGTTTTTT. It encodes CASSIGQLPNEKLFF.

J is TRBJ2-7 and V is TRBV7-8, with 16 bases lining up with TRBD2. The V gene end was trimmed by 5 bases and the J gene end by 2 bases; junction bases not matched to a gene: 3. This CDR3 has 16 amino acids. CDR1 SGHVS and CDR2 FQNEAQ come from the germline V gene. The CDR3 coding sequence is TGTGCCAGCAGCCGGGGGACTAGCGGGAGGGCCTACGAGCAGTACTTC. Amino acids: CASSRGTSGRAYEQYF.

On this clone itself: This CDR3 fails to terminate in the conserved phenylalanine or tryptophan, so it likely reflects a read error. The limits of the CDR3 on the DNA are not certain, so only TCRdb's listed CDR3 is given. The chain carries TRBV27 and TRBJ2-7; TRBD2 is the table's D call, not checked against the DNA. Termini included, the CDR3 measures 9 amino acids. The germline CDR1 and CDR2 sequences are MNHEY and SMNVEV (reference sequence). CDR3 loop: CASLGRGKT.

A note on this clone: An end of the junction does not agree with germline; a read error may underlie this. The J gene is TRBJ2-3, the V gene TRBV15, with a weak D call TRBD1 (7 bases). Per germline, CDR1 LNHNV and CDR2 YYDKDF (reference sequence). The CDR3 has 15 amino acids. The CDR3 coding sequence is TGTGCCACCACCCCGCGGGGTTACGGGACAGCTACGCAGTATTTT. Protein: CATTPRGYGTATQYF.

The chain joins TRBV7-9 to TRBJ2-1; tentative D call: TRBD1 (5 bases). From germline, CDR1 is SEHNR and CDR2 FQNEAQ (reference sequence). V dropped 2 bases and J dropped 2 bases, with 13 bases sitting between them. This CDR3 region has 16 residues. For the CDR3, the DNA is TGTGCCAGCAGCTTACGCCCAGGGAACCCCTACAATGAGCAGTTCTTC. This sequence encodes CASSLRPGNPYNEQFF.